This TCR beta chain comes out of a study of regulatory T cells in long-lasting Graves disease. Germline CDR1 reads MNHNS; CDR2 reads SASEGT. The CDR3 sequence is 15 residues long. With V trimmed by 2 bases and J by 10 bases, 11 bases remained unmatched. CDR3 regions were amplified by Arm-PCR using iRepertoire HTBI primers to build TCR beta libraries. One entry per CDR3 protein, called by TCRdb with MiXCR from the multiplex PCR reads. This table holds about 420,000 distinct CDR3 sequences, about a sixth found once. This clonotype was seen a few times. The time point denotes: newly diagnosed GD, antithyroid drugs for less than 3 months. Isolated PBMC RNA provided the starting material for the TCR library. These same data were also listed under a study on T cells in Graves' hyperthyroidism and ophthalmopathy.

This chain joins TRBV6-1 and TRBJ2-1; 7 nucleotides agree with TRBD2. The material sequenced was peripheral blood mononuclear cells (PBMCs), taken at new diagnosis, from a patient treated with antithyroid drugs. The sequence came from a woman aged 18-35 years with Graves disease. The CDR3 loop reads CASSERWEGLEEQFF. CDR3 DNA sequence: TGTGCCAGCAGTGAAAGGTGGGAGGGCCTAGAAGAGCAGTTCTTC.